This is a list of T cell receptor beta chains from one sample in a study of T cell responses to AZD1222 COVID-19 vaccine. Sequenced by immunoSEQ multiplex PCR; TCRdb stores in-frame clones only, minus some. The repertoire includes under 150,000 clones, roughly nine tenths of them detected once, and 1.5% to 2% sits in the top ten. The sequencing here drew on peripheral blood, taken 28 days after the second AZD1222 dose. The receptors stem from an adult who received the AZD1222 COVID-19 vaccine. Each CDR3 is given with its conserved first and last residue. Fields, in order: V gene, D gene, clone size, CDR3 length, J gene, CDR3 protein, CDR3 DNA. The D gene is left open where the match is weak. Size is omitted from some rows. Given values are once, few, many or a class for expanded clones.

TRBV3-1/TRBV3-2	-	-	14	TRBJ1-2	CASSQGTANYGYTF	TGTGCCAGCAGCCAAGGGACAGCTAACTATGGCTACACCTTC
TRBV7-2	-	-	14	TRBJ1-2	CASSLASLDGGYTF	TGTGCCAGCAGCTTAGCGAGCCTAGACGGAGGCTACACCTTC
TRBV11-1	TRBD1	-	19	TRBJ1-1	CASSLAAWTGGNSGTEAFF	TGTGCCAGCAGCTTAGCGGCCTGGACAGGGGGGAATTCGGGCACTGAAGCTTTCTTT
TRBV19	-	-	12	TRBJ1-2	CASSFRVNGYTF	TGTGCCAGTAGTTTCAGGGTGAATGGCTACACCTTC
TRBV7-2	-	-	14	TRBJ2-1	CASSLVGDNNEQFF	TGTGCCAGCAGCTTAGTCGGGGATAACAATGAGCAGTTCTTC
TRBV6-5	-	-	13	TRBJ1-1	CASKQVFHTEAFF	TGTGCCAGCAAACAAGTTTTCCACACTGAAGCTTTCTTT
TRBV5-1	-	-	16	TRBJ1-5	CASSLGGTGSNQPQHF	TGCGCCAGCAGCTTGGGGGGGACGGGGAGCAATCAGCCCCAGCATTTT
TRBV6-1	TRBD1	-	18	TRBJ2-2	CASSEPPEGTGSPGELFF	TGTGCCAGCAGTGAACCCCCGGAGGGGACAGGGAGCCCCGGGGAGCTGTTTTTT
TRBV18	-	-	16	TRBJ1-5	CASSPAIQPSRQPQHF	TGTGCCAGCTCACCTGCTATACAGCCTTCAAGGCAGCCCCAGCATTTT
TRBV7-6	-	few	15	TRBJ1-2	CASSLNKAANYGYTF	TGTGCCAGCAGCTTAAACAAAGCAGCTAACTATGGCTACACCTTC
TRBV23-1	TRBD2	-	16	TRBJ2-5	CASSPLAGPVQETQYF	TGCGCCAGCAGCCCACTAGCGGGGCCCGTTCAAGAGACCCAGTACTTC
TRBV21-1	-	-	13	TRBJ2-4	CASSPRASNIQYF	TGTGCCAGCAGCCCCAGGGCGTCCAACATTCAGTACTTC
TRBV5-4	-	once	15	TRBJ1-2	CASSFGGGLNYGYTF	TGTGCCAGCAGCTTTGGGGGGGGACTGAACTATGGCTACACCTTC
TRBV9	-	-	12	TRBJ1-2	CASSETGYGYTF	TGTGCCAGCAGCGAAACAGGGTATGGCTACACCTTC
TRBV15	-	-	16	TRBJ1-5	CATSRPGRGSNQPQHF	TGTGCCACCAGCAGACCGGGGAGGGGAAGCAATCAGCCCCAGCATTTT
TRBV19	-	-	15	TRBJ1-2	CASSSPGVTVYGYTF	TGTGCCAGTAGTTCACCGGGAGTGACGGTCTATGGCTACACCTTC
TRBV14	TRBD2	-	19	TRBJ2-1	CASKRAGDTSGRSYNEQFF	TGTGCCAGCAAACGGGCAGGGGATACTAGCGGGAGGTCCTACAATGAGCAGTTCTTC
TRBV24-1	TRBD2	-	15	TRBJ2-1	CATSDASGSHNEQFF	TGTGCCACCAGTGACGCTAGCGGGAGTCACAATGAGCAGTTCTTC
TRBV28	TRBD1	once	15	TRBJ1-4	CASSLTGTGNEKLFF	TGTGCCAGCAGTTTGACCGGGACAGGCAATGAAAAACTGTTTTTT
TRBV5-8	-	-	13	TRBJ1-4	CASSPVMREKLFF	TGTGCCAGCAGCCCGGTCATGAGAGAAAAACTGTTTTTT
TRBV27	-	-	14	TRBJ1-6	CASSLRPGASPLHF	TGTGCCAGCAGTTTACGGCCAGGGGCCTCACCCCTCCACTTT
TRBV19	-	-	14	TRBJ1-5	CASSAPGLYQPQHF	TGTGCCAGTAGTGCCCCGGGTCTTTATCAGCCCCAGCATTTT
TRBV6-5	-	-	15	TRBJ2-2	CASSYAGRNTGELFF	TGTGCCAGCAGTTACGCGGGCAGAAACACCGGGGAGCTGTTTTTT
TRBV6-1	-	-	16	TRBJ2-3	CASSEAQGIRTDTQYF	TGTGCCAGCAGTGAAGCGCAGGGGATTAGGACAGATACGCAGTATTTT
TRBV4-1	-	once	16	TRBJ2-2	CASSLDGGPATGELFF	TGCGCCAGCAGCCTAGACGGGGGGCCTGCCACCGGGGAGCTGTTTTTT
TRBV7-8	-	-	17	TRBJ2-2	CASSRRDSGRRTGELFF	TGTGCCAGCAGCCGACGGGACTCAGGGAGGAGAACCGGGGAGCTGTTTTTT
TRBV19	TRBD1	-	14	TRBJ1-5	CASSGGTGSGPQHF	TGTGCCAGTAGCGGCGGGACAGGGTCCGGGCCCCAGCATTTT
TRBV13	-	-	14	TRBJ1-4	CASSLAGGTRILFF	TGTGCCAGCAGCTTAGCGGGGGGTACACGGATACTGTTTTTT
TRBV28	-	-	13	TRBJ1-1	CASTVGGMDEAFF	TGTGCCAGCACGGTAGGGGGTATGGATGAAGCTTTCTTT
TRBV7-9	TRBD2	-	16	TRBJ2-2	CASRESGLGGSGELFF	TGTGCCAGCCGAGAATCGGGCCTCGGGGGGTCCGGGGAGCTGTTTTTT
TRBV21-1	-	-	18	TRBJ1-5	CASSSPGEPPDSNQPQHF	TGTGCCAGCAGCTCGCCAGGAGAACCACCCGATAGCAATCAGCCCCAGCATTTT
TRBV19	TRBD2	-	15	TRBJ2-2	CASSAGLASTGELFF	TGTGCCAGTAGTGCAGGACTAGCGTCGACCGGGGAGCTGTTTTTT
TRBV28	-	once	14	TRBJ1-3	CASSLTFSGNTIYF	TGTGCCAGCAGTTTGACGTTCTCTGGAAACACCATATATTTT
TRBV5-1	-	-	13	TRBJ2-1	CASSLDGRYEQFF	TGCGCCAGCAGCTTGGATGGTAGGTATGAGCAGTTCTTC
TRBV3-1/TRBV3-2	-	-	14	TRBJ1-3	CASSQGAPGNTIYF	TGTGCCAGCAGCCAAGGGGCCCCTGGAAACACCATATATTTT
TRBV12-3/TRBV12-4	TRBD2	-	13	TRBJ2-1	CASTLLAGSEQFF	TGTGCCAGCACCTTACTAGCGGGAAGTGAGCAGTTCTTC
TRBV28	-	-	13	TRBJ1-1	CASSFLGDTEAFF	TGTGCCAGCAGTTTTTTAGGGGACACTGAAGCTTTCTTT
TRBV18	-	-	13	TRBJ1-1	CASSPLGNTEAFF	TGTGCCAGCTCACCACTTGGCAACACTGAAGCTTTCTTT
TRBV5-8	-	once	13	TRBJ1-1	CASSLGAPAKAFF	TGTGCCAGCAGCTTAGGTGCCCCCGCGAAAGCTTTCTTT
TRBV27	-	-	13	TRBJ2-1	CASSSLLVNEQFF	TGTGCCAGCAGTTCGCTACTAGTGAATGAGCAGTTCTTC
TRBV6-2/TRBV6-3	-	-	14	TRBJ2-6	CASSYSGGANVLTF	TGTGCCAGCAGTTACTCGGGTGGGGCCAACGTCCTGACTTTC
TRBV4-2	-	-	14	TRBJ2-1	CASSQDLTSTEQFF	TGTGCCAGCAGCCAAGATCTTACTAGCACTGAGCAGTTCTTC
TRBV6-6	-	-	17	TRBJ1-1	CASSQSVGAGRRTEAFF	TGTGCCAGCAGTCAATCCGTCGGGGCAGGTAGAAGAACTGAAGCTTTCTTT
TRBV27	-	-	15	TRBJ2-7	CASSYSFVTAAEQYF	TGTGCCAGCAGTTACTCGTTTGTGACGGCAGCCGAGCAGTACTTC
TRBV19	TRBD1	-	16	TRBJ2-3	CASSVRRDRVKDTQYF	TGTGCCAGTAGTGTGCGGCGGGACAGGGTTAAAGATACGCAGTATTTT
TRBV19	-	-	16	TRBJ1-5	CASSTFGPRGNQPQHF	TGTGCCAGTAGTACGTTCGGGCCTAGGGGCAATCAGCCCCAGCATTTT
TRBV11-3	-	-	18	TRBJ1-4	CASSLDRSPRPTNEKLFF	TGTGCCAGCAGCTTAGATCGCTCCCCCCGGCCAACTAATGAAAAACTGTTTTTT
TRBV18	-	-	14	TRBJ1-1	CASSPWGRNTEAFF	TGTGCCAGCTCACCATGGGGGCGGAACACTGAAGCTTTCTTT
TRBV11-2	-	-	13	TRBJ1-2	CASSQGQAYGYTF	TGTGCCAGCAGCCAGGGACAAGCCTATGGCTACACCTTC
TRBV5-1	-	-	13	TRBJ2-5	CASWRGPGETQYF	TGCGCCAGCTGGAGGGGACCCGGAGAGACCCAGTACTTC
TRBV28	TRBD1	-	17	TRBJ1-5	CASSLWAGQGLNQPQHF	TGTGCCAGCAGTTTATGGGCGGGACAGGGGCTCAATCAGCCCCAGCATTTT
TRBV11-2	-	-	14	TRBJ2-5	CASSIPGETGHRYF	TGTGCCAGCAGTATACCGGGGGAAACAGGGCATCGGTACTTC